This TCR beta chain was identified during a study of T cell responses to AZD1222 COVID-19 vaccine. The table lists this clone with a count of one. Its antigen remains unidentified. Study-wide results and caveats: White British people made up most donors, females outnumbered males, and clonal diversity was possibly underestimated.

TCRdb's copy holds only in-frame clones and misses some; the assay was immunoSEQ multiplex PCR. There are 150,000 to 160,000 clones in the sample; 75% to 90% occur only once, and under 8% lies in the top ten. The CDR3 runs to 13 residues. The junction had 5 bases not matched to a gene; V was cut back by 9 bases and J by 3 bases. The germline V gene encodes CDR1 MGHRA and CDR2 YSYEKL. The V gene is TRBV4-1, the J gene TRBJ2-3, with 8 bases lining up with TRBD2. The sample consisted of peripheral blood, taken after recovery from COVID-19. This sequence originates from an adult who had recovered from COVID-19. CDR3 sequence (DNA): TGCGCCAGTTCCATAGCGGGGACAGATACGCAGTATTTT. It is translated as CASSIAGTDTQYF.